This entry is about one TCR beta chain. Antigen unknown. This record comes from a study of glioma-infiltrating T cells. Findings and caveats of the study: Above-expected tissue-blood divergence occurred in all gliomas, most in low-grade ones. Only very few CDR3 sequences appeared in both tissue and blood.

Using RNA template, CDR3s of TCR alpha and beta were amplified with iRepertoire arm-PCR. For one-step reverse transcription and amplification, about 85-400 ng of tissue mRNA or PBMC total RNA was used. TCRdb redid the calling of the multiplex PCR reads with MiXCR, one entry per CDR3 protein. The data contain roughly 16,000 distinct CDR3 sequences, roughly 50% of them singletons. Specimen: glioma tissue, nonneoplastic brain tissue, or PBMCs (not recorded which). The TCR originated in a human donor with low-grade glioma or glioblastoma, undergoing nonglioma brain surgery, or in good health (not recorded which).

CDR3 DNA: TGCGCCAGCAGCCAAGAATCAAGACCCTACGAGCAGTACTTC. This gives the protein CASSQESRPYEQYF. The chain has TRBV4-1 and TRBJ2-7; D gene uncertain. The CDR3 consists of 14 residues. Trimming pared 0 bases from V and 2 bases from J, leaving 8 bases between. Germline loops: CDR1 MGHRA, CDR2 YSYEKL.